This passage covers 18 T cell receptor beta chains from one sample sequenced in a study of identical twins. TCRdb re-called the 5' RACE reads with MiXCR, one entry per CDR3 protein. This table has fewer than 550,000 distinct CDR3 sequences, over 12% appearing once. The sample was also linked to a second study, of yellow fever vaccine responses in identical twins.

Sequenced material: CD4+ T cells sorted from blood. The receptors were gathered from a woman aged 18-30 years in good health.

In this sample, this clonotype turned up a few times. The V gene is TRBV7-2, the J gene TRBJ2-1, with TRBD1 matching 7 bases. V was clipped by 2 bases and J by 5 bases; unmatched bases: 6. The CDR3 is 15 amino acids. The V gene's germline CDR1 is SGHTA and CDR2 FQGNSA. The CDR3 protein is CASSLSSGQNNEQFF. The CDR3 nucleotides read TGTGCCAGCAGCTTAAGTTCGGGACAGAACAATGAGCAGTTCTTC.

The rearrangement uses TRBV2 and TRBJ1-4; no clear D. Trimming removed 6 bases from V and 2 bases from J, with 7 bases in between. CDR3 size: 13 residues. Germline-derived CDR1 and CDR2 are SNHLY and FYNNEI. CDR3 amino acids: CASSQNTNEKLFF. In nucleotides, the CDR3 is TGTGCCAGCAGCCAAAACACTAATGAAAAACTGTTTTTT.

This clonotype has ten or more counts. The rearrangement links TRBV29-1 to TRBJ2-5, with D maybe TRBD2 (6 bases). Trimming removed 4 bases from V and 4 bases from J, with 7 bases in between. The CDR3 contains 11 residues. Germline V gene sequence: CDR1 SQVTM, CDR2 ANQGSEA. CDR3 protein: CSVGGGETQYF. As DNA, the CDR3 is TGCAGCGTTGGGGGAGGAGAGACCCAGTACTTC.

In this sample, this clonotype turned up a few times. The rearrangement joins TRBV20-1 to TRBJ2-3, with D hard to call. The CDR3 sequence is 12 residues long. Germline V gives CDR1 DFQATT, CDR2 SNEGSKA (reference sequence). V lost 3 bases and J lost 5, with 9 bases in between. In DNA, the CDR3 is TGCAGTGCTAGTTCCCTGGGAGATACGCAGTATTTT. This sequence encodes CSASSLGDTQYF.

This clonotype was detected only a few times. The chain is built from TRBV27 and TRBJ2-3; 7 bases agree with TRBD2. Unmatched junction bases numbered 12, after V lost 5 bases and J lost 13 bases. The germline V gene has CDR1 MNHEY and CDR2 SMNVEV (reference sequence). There are 13 residues in the CDR3. CDR3 DNA sequence: TGTGCCAGCAGTCTGGGACTACGGCTCTTGGAGTATTTT. Its protein product is CASSLGLRLLEYF.

The V call is TRBV20-1, the J call TRBJ1-2; D call uncertain. Trimming pared 0 bases from V and 5 bases from J, leaving 13 bases between. The CDR3 has 14 residues. Per the germline V gene, CDR1 is DFQATT and CDR2 is SNEGSKA (reference sequence). The CDR3 DNA reads as TGCAGTGCTAGAGATGGGCGGGATCCGTATGGCTACACCTTC. Residues: CSARDGRDPYGYTF.

This clonotype turned up a few times. V and J are TRBV21-1 and TRBJ2-7; the table's TRBD1 call for D was not verified on the DNA. TRBV21-1 constitutes a pseudogene. The CDR3 is 15 amino acids. The CDR3 reads CASSTSGGQGNEQYV. CDR3 nucleotide sequence: TGTGCCAGCAGTACTTCCGGGGGACAGGGCAACGAGCAGTACGTC.

This clonotype has ten or more counts. The gene calls are TRBV29-1 and TRBJ1-4; TRBD1 matches 8 bases. Germline V gene sequence: CDR1 SQVTM, CDR2 ANQGSEA. The length of the CDR3 is 13 residues. J lost 6 bases, V lost 4 bases, and 4 bases had no gene match. The DNA for the CDR3 is TGCAGCGTTGGCGGACAGGGACATGAAAAACTGTTTTTT. Residues: CSVGGQGHEKLFF.

The count of this clonotype is one. The CDR3 DNA is TGTGCCAGCAGCCCCCGGGGTGGGTTGAACATTCAGTACTTC. Translation gives CASSPRGGLNIQYF. J is TRBJ2-4 and V is TRBV7-2; possible D gene TRBD2, 5 bases. The length of the CDR3 is 14 residues. CDR1 is SGHTA and CDR2 is FQGNSA in the germline V gene. V was trimmed by 5 bases and J by 7 bases, leaving 15 bases between them.

V usage is TRBV10-2 and J usage is TRBJ2-5; 9 bases agree with TRBD2. This CDR3 spans 16 amino acids. Germline V gives CDR1 WSHSY, CDR2 SAAADI. The V gene end was trimmed by 0 bases and the J gene end by 5 bases; junction bases not matched to a gene: 7. In nucleotides, the CDR3 is TGCGCCAGCAGTGAGTCGATATTAGCGGGGGCGGAGACCCAGTACTTC. Translation: CASSESILAGAETQYF.

This rearrangement joins TRBV7-9 to TRBJ1-1, with D perhaps matching TRBD1 (6 bases). The CDR3 has 15 residues. Between the trimmed V and J ends, which lost 5 bases and 1 base, there was a span of 14 bases. Germline CDR1 SEHNR, CDR2 FQNEAQ (reference sequence). The CDR3: CASSPRDTRNTEAFF. Here the CDR3 DNA reads TGTGCCAGCAGCCCGCGGGACACCCGGAACACTGAAGCTTTCTTT.

The rearrangement links TRBV12-3 or TRBV12-4 to TRBJ1-1, with 9 nucleotides matching TRBD1. After removal of 6 bases from V and 1 base from J, the junction contained 9 bases not matched to a gene. The CDR3 runs 16 residues. DNA of the CDR3: TGTGCCAGCAGCATGGACAGGGGTAAGGGGAACACTGAAGCTTTCTTT. Residues: CASSMDRGKGNTEAFF.

This clonotype was picked up a small number of times. CDR3 region: CASSLRSWGSNEQFF. CDR3 nucleotides: TGTGCCAGCAGCCTGCGAAGTTGGGGGAGTAATGAGCAGTTCTTC. This chain uses TRBV7-8 with TRBJ2-1; D is possibly TRBD1 or TRBD2 (5 bases each). Germline V gene data show CDR1 as SGHVS and CDR2 as FQNEAQ. The CDR3 extends over 15 amino acids. V lost 5 bases and J lost 7, with 18 bases in between.

This clonotype was detected a few times. The chain links TRBV6-1 to TRBJ1-1; possibly TRBD1 for D (5 bases). Germline V lookup: CDR1 MNHNS, CDR2 SASEGT. The CDR3 is 15 residues long. V was clipped by 10 bases and J by 0 bases, with 18 bases between them. CDR3 in amino acids: CATTNGGLMNTEAFF. CDR3 coding DNA: TGTGCCACCACCAATGGGGGACTCATGAACACTGAAGCTTTCTTT.

The sample holds a few counts of this clonotype. The chain joins TRBV24-1 to TRBJ2-1; D uncertain. Looked up from germline, CDR1 is KGHDR and CDR2 is SFDVKD. V was pared by 0 bases and J by 8 bases, with 4 bases between. This CDR3 has 12 residues. CDR3 bases: TGTGCCACCAGTGATTTGTATGATGAGCAGTTCTTC. This encodes CATSDLYDEQFF.

The chain's CDR3 is CASSQKSLTLDTQYF. CDR3 sequence (DNA): TGCGCCAGCAGCCAAAAATCCTTAACACTGGATACGCAGTATTTT. The J gene is TRBJ2-3, the V gene TRBV4-1; the D is unclear. Per the germline V gene, CDR1 is MGHRA and CDR2 is YSYEKL. V was pared by 2 bases and J by 6 bases, with 15 bases between. The CDR3 covers 15 residues.

This clonotype was counted only a few times. The chain is built from TRBV6-1 and TRBJ2-5, with D unresolved. The CDR3 extends over 13 amino acids. V was cut by 6 bases and J by 2 bases, with 10 bases left in between. From germline, CDR1 is MNHNS and CDR2 SASEGT. This chain's CDR3 is CASRRERQETQYF. CDR3 bases: TGTGCCAGCAGGAGAGAACGACAAGAGACCCAGTACTTC.

This clonotype was found a few times. CDR3 sequence (DNA): TGTGCCAGTAGTATTGGGTCTCGGAACCCCTACAATGAGCAGTTCTTC. Its protein product is CASSIGSRNPYNEQFF. This chain links TRBV19 with TRBJ2-1; no firm D call. Trimming left V 3 bases short and J 2 bases short, with 14 bases between. The length of the CDR3 is 16 residues. Per the germline V gene, CDR1 is LNHDA and CDR2 is SQIVND (reference sequence).